Below, one TCR beta chain is given with its context. Read coverage stops 3 residues before the CDR3 terminus; the germline J gene supplies the remainder. These data come from a study of T cells in women clearing cervical HPV infection. The V end was cut by 0 bases, the J end by 1 base, with 10 bases between. The CDR3 consists of 16 residues. CDR1 and CDR2 from the germline V gene are SGHTA and FQGNSA. Assay used: immunoSEQ multiplex PCR; TCRdb lists only in-frame clones, some missing. Across about 18,000 clones, the top ten clones capture 13% to 15% of the sample. This TCR came from a woman aged 18 to 75 with a cervical HPV16 infection that either progressed to CIN3+ or cleared (not recorded which). Material: blood buffy coat. This rearrangement joins TRBV7-2 to TRBJ1-5; D is possibly TRBD1 (5 bases). The CDR3 is CASSLAGGWSNQPQHF. Partial CDR3 DNA: TGTGCCAGCAGCTTAGCGGGGGGATGGAGCAATCAGCCC.